What follows are 22 T cell receptor beta chains derived from one specimen sequenced in a study of STAT5B mutations in CD4+ large granular lymphocyte leukemia. TCRdb's copy holds only in-frame clones and misses some; the assay was immunoSEQ multiplex PCR. The sample lists some 23,000 clones; around three quarters were seen once. Sequencing used CD4+ T cells from blood buffy coats. Receptors originate from a human donor in good health.

The rearrangement joins TRBV9 to TRBJ2-3; TRBD2 matches 9 bases. V lost 4 bases to trimming and J lost 1 base; unmatched junction nucleotides: 4. CDR1 SGDLS and CDR2 YYNGEE come from the germline V gene. CDR3 length: 15 amino acids. The CDR3 is CASSPIAGGTDTQYF. In DNA, the CDR3 is TGTGCCAGCAGCCCTATAGCGGGAGGCACAGATACGCAGTATTTT.

The rearrangement uses TRBV11-2 and TRBJ1-1; 11 nucleotides agree with TRBD1. Germline trimming cut 6 bases from V and 4 bases from J; bases unmatched to any gene: 4. This CDR3 is built from 14 residues. Germline CDR1 is SGHAT and CDR2 is FQNNGV. The CDR3, as DNA: TGTGCCAGCAGGAGAGGGACAGGGGGCACTGAAGCTTTCTTT. Its protein product is CASRRGTGGTEAFF.

This chain uses TRBV5-1 with TRBJ2-3; 10 bases align to TRBD2. The length of the CDR3 is 18 residues. The V gene end was trimmed by 0 bases and the J gene end by 0 bases; junction bases not matched to a gene: 7. Germline values: CDR1 SGHRS, CDR2 YFSETQ. The CDR3 region is CASSLAPLAGASTDTQYF. In nucleotides, the CDR3 is TGCGCCAGCAGCTTGGCCCCGCTAGCGGGGGCTAGCACAGATACGCAGTATTTT.

This chain links TRBV7-2 with TRBJ2-1; the match to TRBD2 covers 11 bases. This CDR3 region has 15 residues. CDR1 SGHTA and CDR2 FQGNSA come from the germline V gene. J lost 6 bases, V lost 3 bases, and 4 bases had no gene match. The CDR3 DNA reads TGTGCCAGCAGCTTGGGACTAGCGGCCCTCAATGAGCAGTTCTTC. This encodes CASSLGLAALNEQFF.

This chain uses TRBV6-1 with TRBJ2-7; 10 bases match TRBD1. V trimming: 1 base; J trimming: 5 bases; junction bases outside the gene matches: 14. This CDR3 spans 18 amino acids. CDR1 and CDR2 from the germline V gene are MNHNS and SASEGT. Written as DNA, the CDR3 is TGTGCCAGCAGTGAAGTTGTGGATTCTGGGGACAGGGGCCACGAGCAGTACTTC. This translates into CASSEVVDSGDRGHEQYF.

The chain joins TRBV25-1 to TRBJ2-3, with D possibly TRBD2 on 5 matching bases. Trimming cost V 7 bases and J 4 bases, with 12 bases left between them. CDR1 MGHDK and CDR2 SYGVNS come from the germline V gene. The CDR3 is 13 residues long. CDR3 in DNA: TGTGCCAGCACCATCCCCGGGGCAGATACGCAGTATTTT. Translated: CASTIPGADTQYF. The full variable domain, completed using reference TRBV25-1 and TRBJ2-3, is EADIYQTPRYLVIGTGKKITLECSQTMGHDKMYWYQQDPGMELHLIHYSYGVNSTEKGDLSSESTVSRIRTEHFPLTLESARPSHTSQYLCASTIPGADTQYFGPGTRLTVL.

The V call is TRBV10-3, the J call TRBJ2-3; 9 positions agree with TRBD2. CDR1 ENHRY and CDR2 SYGVKD come from the germline V gene. Trimming at V came to 6 bases and at J to 2 bases, leaving 12 bases not matched to a gene. The CDR3 is 17 residues long. CDR3 sequence (DNA): TGTGCCATCAGGGGCAAGGGACTAGCAATGACCACAGATACGCAGTATTTT. Translated: CAIRGKGLAMTTDTQYF.

This rearrangement joins TRBV6-1 to TRBJ1-1; D not certain. The CDR3 consists of 13 residues. The ends were cut back, 4 bases at V and 1 base at J, with 7 bases in the middle. Germline-derived CDR1 and CDR2 are MNHNS and SASEGT. The CDR3 spells CASSGEANTEAFF. In nucleotides, the CDR3 is TGTGCCAGCAGTGGGGAAGCGAACACTGAAGCTTTCTTT.

This clone has more than one count but fewer than ten. The V gene is TRBV29-1, the J gene TRBJ2-7, with TRBD2 matching 7 bases. CDR1 is SQVTM, CDR2 ANQGSEA, per germline. The CDR3 loop spans 12 amino acids. The V gene end was trimmed by 4 bases and the J gene end by 7 bases; junction bases not matched to a gene: 7. CDR3 loop: CSVGSGGDEQYF. The CDR3 nucleotides are TGCAGCGTTGGATCGGGAGGAGATGAGCAGTACTTC.

J is TRBJ2-5 and V is TRBV5-4; 14 nucleotides match TRBD2. With 3 bases clipped from V and 4 bases from J, the junction kept 5 bases outside the gene matches. The germline gives CDR1 SGHNT, CDR2 YYREEE (reference sequence). The CDR3 loop spans 16 amino acids. The CDR3 sequence: CASSWGLAGVGETQYF. The CDR3 DNA is TGTGCCAGCAGCTGGGGACTAGCGGGAGTGGGAGAGACCCAGTACTTC.

The chain employs TRBV11-2 and TRBJ2-1; D remains unclear. The germline V and J ends were trimmed by 5 bases and 7 bases, with 24 bases remaining between them. The CDR3 has 17 amino acids. CDR1 is SGHAT, CDR2 FQNNGV, per germline. The CDR3 DNA follows: TGTGCCAGCAGCCTTCAGGTGAGAGCGACCCCCGGGAATGAGCAGTTCTTC. Encoded protein: CASSLQVRATPGNEQFF.

V usage is TRBV29-1 and J usage is TRBJ1-2; D is uncertain. This CDR3 region has 13 residues. V gave up 4 bases and J gave up 0 bases, with 9 bases separating them. Germline V CDR1 and CDR2: SQVTM, ANQGSEA. The CDR3 sequence is CSVATDANYGYTF. The CDR3, as DNA: TGCAGCGTTGCCACCGACGCTAACTATGGCTACACCTTC.

V and J are TRBV6-1 and TRBJ1-2; TRBD1 aligns across 7 bases. The CDR3 covers 13 residues. J gave up 7 bases and V 2 bases, and 4 bases lay outside the gene matches. Per germline, CDR1 MNHNS and CDR2 SASEGT. The CDR3 loop reads CASSERGPGGYTF. The CDR3 DNA sequence: TGTGCCAGCAGTGAAAGGGGGCCCGGTGGCTACACCTTC.

The chain is built from TRBV6-6 and TRBJ2-3; 10 bases agree with TRBD2. CDR3 length: 14 amino acids. J was trimmed by 5 bases and V by 7 bases; bases with no gene match: 6. Looked up from germline, CDR1 is MNHNY and CDR2 is SVGAGI (reference sequence). The CDR3 spells CASKLAGVGDTQYF. The CDR3, as DNA: TGTGCCAGCAAGCTAGCGGGAGTCGGAGATACGCAGTATTTT.

The chain employs TRBV2 and TRBJ1-6; no reliable D call. The CDR3 sequence is 12 residues long. From germline, CDR1 is SNHLY and CDR2 FYNNEI. V shed 6 bases and J shed 2 bases, with 2 bases lying between them. CDR3 sequence (DNA): TGTGCCAGCAGCGCCTATAATTCACCCCTCCACTTT. This gives the protein CASSAYNSPLHF.

The chain carries TRBV11-3 and TRBJ1-1; D gene uncertain. The CDR3 runs to 12 residues. Germline lookup yields CDR1 SGHNT and CDR2 YENEEA. Trimming removed 1 base from V and 4 bases from J, with 4 bases in between. The CDR3 bases are TGTGCCAGCAGCTTAGTTATCACTGAAGCTTTCTTT. It encodes CASSLVITEAFF.

This clone was seen just once. This sequence joins TRBV11-2 and TRBJ2-5; D is uncertain. The CDR3 length is 13 residues. Trimming removed 0 bases from V and 3 bases from J, with 5 bases in between. The germline V gene encodes CDR1 SGHAT and CDR2 FQNNGV. The CDR3 DNA reads TGTGCCAGCAGCTTAGAGACGGAAGAGACCCAGTACTTC. It codes for CASSLETEETQYF.

The rearrangement uses TRBV11-3 and TRBJ1-2; a weak D match, TRBD1 (6 bases). CDR1 and CDR2 (germline): SGHNT, YENEEA. The CDR3 extends over 14 amino acids. Trimming took off 0 bases at V and 8 bases at J, with 13 bases between the two ends. CDR3 nucleotide sequence: TGTGCCAGCAGCTTAGATTCCAGGGGAGGAGGCTACACCTTC. It translates to CASSLDSRGGGYTF.

In nucleotides, the CDR3 is TGTGCCAGTAGTATTCAGGGGAACACTGAAGCTTTCTTT. Encoded protein: CASSIQGNTEAFF. V and J are TRBV19 and TRBJ1-1, with a tentative D call TRBD1 (5 bases). V was pared by 3 bases and J by 1 base, with 6 bases between. Germline V CDR1 and CDR2: LNHDA, SQIVND (reference sequence). CDR3 length equals 13 residues.

This clone was detected only once. The chain couples TRBV2 to TRBJ2-7, with 7 bases fitting TRBD1. Germline-derived CDR1 and CDR2 are SNHLY and FYNNEI. The V and J ends lost 8 bases and 2 bases, in that order; junction bases with no gene match: 9. This CDR3 contains 14 residues. The CDR3: CASFGQEMTYEQYF. The CDR3, as DNA: TGTGCCAGCTTCGGACAGGAGATGACCTACGAGCAGTACTTC.

The chain uses TRBV19 and TRBJ2-7, with TRBD2 matching over 13 bases. The CDR3 contains 14 residues. V was pared by 6 bases and J by 5 bases, with 4 bases of the junction left unmatched. Germline CDR1 LNHDA, CDR2 SQIVND (reference sequence). Here the CDR3 DNA reads TGTGCCAGTAGGGGGACTAGCGGGAACCACGAGCAGTACTTC. Translated, it gives CASRGTSGNHEQYF.

The chain combines TRBV11-2 with TRBJ2-3; 8 nucleotides match TRBD2. Germline-derived CDR1 and CDR2 are SGHAT and FQNNGV. The J segment lost 0 bases and the V segment lost 8 bases, leaving 4 bases of the junction unmatched. This CDR3 contains 14 residues. Written as DNA, the CDR3 is TGTGCCAGCGGGCCTAGCGGGAGCACAGATACGCAGTATTTT. It specifies CASGPSGSTDTQYF.